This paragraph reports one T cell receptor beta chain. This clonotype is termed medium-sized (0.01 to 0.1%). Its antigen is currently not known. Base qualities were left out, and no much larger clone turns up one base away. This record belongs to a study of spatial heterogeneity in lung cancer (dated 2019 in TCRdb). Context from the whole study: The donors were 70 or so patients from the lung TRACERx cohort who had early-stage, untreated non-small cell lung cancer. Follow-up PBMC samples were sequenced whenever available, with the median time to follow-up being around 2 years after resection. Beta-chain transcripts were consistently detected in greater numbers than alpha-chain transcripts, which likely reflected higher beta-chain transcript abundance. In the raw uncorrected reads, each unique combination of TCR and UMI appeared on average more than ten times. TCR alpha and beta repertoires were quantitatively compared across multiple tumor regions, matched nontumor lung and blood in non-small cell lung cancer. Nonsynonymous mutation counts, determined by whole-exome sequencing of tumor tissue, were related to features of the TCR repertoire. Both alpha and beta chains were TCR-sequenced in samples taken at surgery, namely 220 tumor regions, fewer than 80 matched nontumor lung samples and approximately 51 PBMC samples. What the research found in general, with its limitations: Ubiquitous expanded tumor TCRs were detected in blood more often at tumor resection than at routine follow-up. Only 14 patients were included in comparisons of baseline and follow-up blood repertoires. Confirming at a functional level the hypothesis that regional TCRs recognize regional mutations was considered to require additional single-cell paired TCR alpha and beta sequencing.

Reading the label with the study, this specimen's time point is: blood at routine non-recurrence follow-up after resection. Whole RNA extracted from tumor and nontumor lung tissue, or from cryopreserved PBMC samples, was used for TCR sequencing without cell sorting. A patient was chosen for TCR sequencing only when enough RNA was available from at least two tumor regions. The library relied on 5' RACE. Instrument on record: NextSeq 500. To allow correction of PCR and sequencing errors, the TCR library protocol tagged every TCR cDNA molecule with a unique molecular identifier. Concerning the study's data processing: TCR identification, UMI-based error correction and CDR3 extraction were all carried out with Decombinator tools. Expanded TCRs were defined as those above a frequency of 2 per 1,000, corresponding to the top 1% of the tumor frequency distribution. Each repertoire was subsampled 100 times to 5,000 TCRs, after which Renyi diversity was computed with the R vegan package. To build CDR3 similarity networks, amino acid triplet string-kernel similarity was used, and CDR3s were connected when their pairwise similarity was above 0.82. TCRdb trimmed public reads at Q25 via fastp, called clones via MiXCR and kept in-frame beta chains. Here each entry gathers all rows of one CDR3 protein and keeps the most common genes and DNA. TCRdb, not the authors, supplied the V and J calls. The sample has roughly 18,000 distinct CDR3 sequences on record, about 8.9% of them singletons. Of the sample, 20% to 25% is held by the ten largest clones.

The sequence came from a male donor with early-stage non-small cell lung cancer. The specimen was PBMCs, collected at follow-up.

The nucleotide sequence reads TGTGCCAGCAGCTTATCAGGGGTATCCGACAATGAGCAGTTCTTC. This translates into CASSLSGVSDNEQFF. This chain is built from TRBV7-9 and TRBJ2-1, with TRBD1 perhaps the D gene, on 6 matching bases. As encoded in the germline V gene (reference sequence), CDR1 is SEHNR while CDR2 is FQNEAQ. The CDR3, cysteine through phenylalanine, is 15 amino acids long. CDR3 DNA only is kept here, 45 bases in frame from base 1. At the junction V is shortened by 2 bases and J by 5 bases, with 13 bases in between.